This entry lists 16 T cell receptor beta chains sequenced from one sample in a study of identical twins. Each CDR3 protein is one row after TCRdb ran MiXCR on the 5' RACE reads. The table shows about 890,000 distinct CDR3 sequences, with 12% occurring only once. These same records also appear under a second study, on yellow fever vaccine responses in identical twins.

Sequenced material: PBMCs. Receptors were obtained from a woman aged 18-30 years in good health.

CDR3 region: CASSHDGTRSYEQYV. DNA of the CDR3: TGTGCCAGCAGTCATGACGGGACAAGGTCCTACGAGCAGTACGTC. The genes are TRBV2 and TRBJ2-7; TRBD1 might be the D (6 bases). Trimming took off 5 bases at V and 1 base at J, with 15 bases between the two ends. Germline loops: CDR1 SNHLY, CDR2 FYNNEI. The CDR3 runs to 15 residues.

The rearrangement joins TRBV28 to TRBJ2-6; no clear D. Germline lookup yields CDR1 MDHEN and CDR2 SYDVKM. The CDR3 totals 15 residues. Deletions cut 7 bases from V and 0 bases from J, with 10 bases between. The CDR3 region has the DNA TGTGCCAGCATGGCCGCCTACTCTGGGGCCAACGTCCTGACTTTC. Translated: CASMAAYSGANVLTF.

This chain joins TRBV28 and TRBJ2-7, with 7 bases that match TRBD1. V was pared by 1 base and J by 3 bases, with 6 bases of the junction left unmatched. The CDR3 is 15 amino acids. Germline CDR1 MDHEN, CDR2 SYDVKM. The CDR3 is CASSLSGGPGYEQYF. As DNA, the CDR3 is TGTGCCAGCAGTTTATCAGGGGGACCGGGCTACGAGCAGTACTTC.

This clonotype was found a few times. The chain has TRBV10-1 and TRBJ2-1, with TRBD2 matching over 11 bases. J lost 6 bases, V lost 4 bases, and 8 bases had no gene match. The CDR3 has 16 residues. Germline CDR1 is WNHNN and CDR2 is SYGVQD (reference sequence). The CDR3 here is CASSGQPGLAVNEQFF. CDR3 in DNA: TGCGCCAGCAGTGGCCAGCCGGGACTAGCGGTCAATGAGCAGTTCTTC.

This clonotype was seen a handful of times. The chain is built from TRBV14 and TRBJ2-1; TRBD1 matches 8 bases. Germline V gene sequence: CDR1 SGHDN, CDR2 FVKESK. CDR3 length: 15 residues. With 4 bases clipped from V and 7 bases from J, the junction kept 9 bases outside the gene matches. CDR3 DNA sequence: TGTGCCAGCAGCCCCGGACAGGGCCTCCGTAATGAGCAGTTCTTC. Translated, it gives CASSPGQGLRNEQFF.

This chain uses TRBV5-1 with TRBJ1-5; TRBD1 matches 10 bases. Looked up from germline, CDR1 is SGHRS and CDR2 is YFSETQ. CDR3 size: 14 residues. Unmatched junction bases numbered 1, after V lost 2 bases and J lost 5 bases. The CDR3 reads CASSFGQGDQPQHF. The CDR3 nucleotides are TGCGCCAGCAGCTTCGGACAGGGGGATCAGCCCCAGCATTTT.

The chain joins TRBV9 to TRBJ2-7, with a tentative D call TRBD2 (5 bases). This CDR3 region has 14 residues. V lost 4 bases to trimming and J lost 3 bases, with 14 bases between them. Germline V CDR1 and CDR2: SGDLS, YYNGEE. The CDR3 sequence: CASSPRASSYEQYF. The CDR3 coding sequence is TGTGCCAGCAGCCCCCGGGCTAGCAGCTACGAGCAGTACTTC.

The sample holds many counts of this clonotype. V is TRBV6-1 and J is TRBJ1-2; 10 bases fit TRBD1. Germline V gives CDR1 MNHNS, CDR2 SASEGT. The CDR3 is 16 residues long. V shed 5 bases, J shed 0 bases, and the junction held 6 bases outside the gene matches. CDR3 nucleotide sequence: TGTGCCAGCAGTCGGGGACAGGGGATTACTAACTATGGCTACACCTTC. Its translation: CASSRGQGITNYGYTF.

The chain has TRBV11-2 and TRBJ2-5; 13 bases map to TRBD2. This CDR3 is 18 amino acids long. Per germline, CDR1 SGHAT and CDR2 FQNNGV. The J segment lost 0 bases and the V segment lost 5 bases, leaving 9 bases of the junction unmatched. CDR3 residues: CASSHNVGLAGNQETQYF. For the CDR3, the DNA is TGTGCCAGCAGCCACAATGTGGGACTAGCGGGAAACCAAGAGACCCAGTACTTC.

This chain uses TRBV7-9 with TRBJ2-7; D gene uncertain. V lost 1 base and J 3 bases, leaving 4 bases between the germline ends. Germline values: CDR1 SEHNR, CDR2 FQNEAQ (reference sequence). There are 12 residues in the CDR3. DNA for the CDR3: TGTGCCAGCAGCTTAGTCATCTACGAGCAGTACTTC. Translated, it gives CASSLVIYEQYF.

This clonotype was seen a few times. The chain is built from TRBV20-1 and TRBJ2-1, with TRBD2 matching 10 bases. The length of the CDR3 is 13 residues. Per the germline V gene, CDR1 is DFQATT and CDR2 is SNEGSKA (reference sequence). Trimming cost V 4 bases and J 7 bases; bases outside gene matches: 4. The CDR3 reads CSAKREGRNEQFF. The CDR3 bases are TGCAGTGCTAAGCGGGAGGGCCGTAATGAGCAGTTCTTC.

This clonotype showed up just a few times. This chain uses TRBV18 with TRBJ1-1; D might be TRBD1 (6 bases). Deletions cut 6 bases from V and 6 bases from J, with 23 bases between. The CDR3 extends over 16 amino acids. Germline assignment: CDR1 KGHSH and CDR2 LQKENI. The CDR3 spells CASSTRAGAWEPEAFF. DNA for the CDR3: TGTGCCAGCTCGACACGGGCAGGGGCATGGGAGCCTGAAGCTTTCTTT. Using reference TRBV18 and TRBJ1-1 for the parts outside the CDR3, the full variable domain is NAGVMQNPRHLVRRRGQEARLRCSPMKGHSHVYWYRQLPEEGLKFMVYLQKENIIDESGMPKERFSAEFPKEGPSILRIQQVVRGDSAAYFCASSTRAGAWEPEAFFGQGTRLTVV.

This chain joins TRBV19 and TRBJ1-1, with D possibly being TRBD1 (6 bases). The CDR3 sequence is 14 residues long. Germline CDR1 is LNHDA and CDR2 is SQIVND (reference sequence). Trimming removed 4 bases from V and 3 bases from J, with 12 bases in between. CDR3 DNA: TGTGCCAGTAGTACGGACAGCACTCACACTGAAGCTTTCTTT. This translates into CASSTDSTHTEAFF.

This chain connects TRBV5-1 to TRBJ2-7, with D perhaps matching TRBD1 (6 bases). Trimming shortened V by 0 bases and J by 2 bases, and 12 bases separated the two germline ends. CDR1 is SGHRS, CDR2 YFSETQ, per germline. This CDR3 comprises 15 residues. Here the CDR3 reads CASSLGGQFTYEQYF. The CDR3 DNA follows: TGCGCCAGCAGCTTGGGAGGACAGTTCACCTACGAGCAGTACTTC.

There are a few counts of this clonotype. This chain joins TRBV29-1 and TRBJ2-3; 8 nucleotides line up with TRBD2. With 0 bases clipped from V and 2 bases from J, the junction kept 13 bases outside the gene matches. This CDR3 spans 18 amino acids. The germline V gene has CDR1 SQVTM and CDR2 ANQGSEA. CDR3: CSVEDRGSGGGPTDTQYF. The CDR3, as DNA: TGCAGCGTTGAAGATCGGGGGTCCGGGGGGGGGCCCACAGATACGCAGTATTTT.

The chain is built from TRBV28 and TRBJ1-2; D remains unclear. In germline, CDR1 is MDHEN, CDR2 SYDVKM. The V end lost 9 bases, the J end lost 0 bases, and 11 bases lay between the germline ends. The CDR3 is made up of 13 amino acids. The CDR3 reads CASVQETNYGYTF. CDR3 in DNA: TGTGCCAGTGTCCAGGAGACTAACTATGGCTACACCTTC.